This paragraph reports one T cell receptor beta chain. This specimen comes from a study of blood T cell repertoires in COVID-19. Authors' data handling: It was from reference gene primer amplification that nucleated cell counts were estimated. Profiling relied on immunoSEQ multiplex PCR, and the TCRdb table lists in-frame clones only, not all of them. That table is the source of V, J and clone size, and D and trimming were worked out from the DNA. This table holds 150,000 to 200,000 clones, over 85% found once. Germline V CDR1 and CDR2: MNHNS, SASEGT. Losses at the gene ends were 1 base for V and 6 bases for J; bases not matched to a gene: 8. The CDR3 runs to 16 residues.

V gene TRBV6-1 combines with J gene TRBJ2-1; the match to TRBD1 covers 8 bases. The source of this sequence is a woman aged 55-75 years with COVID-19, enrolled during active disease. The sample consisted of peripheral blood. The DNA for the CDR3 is TGTGCCAGCAGTGAAGGGTCCGGGACAGGCCTCAATGAGCAGTTCTTC. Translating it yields CASSEGSGTGLNEQFF.